This T cell receptor (beta chain) originates from a study of OX40 agonist ivuxolimab in advanced cancers. Study at large: From about 23 to 85 years was the age range, with a mean of roughly 59 years, and approximately 84% were male. Study-wide points: CD4+ and CD8+ blood T cells expanded clonally by week 6 at 0.1 to 3.0 mg/kg.

From germline, CDR1 is MNHEY and CDR2 SVGAGI. J lost 6 bases, V lost 5 bases, and 7 bases had no gene match. The CDR3 length is 15 residues. Worth noting for this clone: Its target is unknown.

The method was immunoSEQ multiplex PCR; TCRdb's version includes in-frame clones alone and lacks a portion of them. The sample includes tens of thousands of clones, roughly nine tenths of them seen just once. The specimen was CD4+ or CD8+ T cells sorted from blood, collected in a trial of the OX40 agonist ivuxolimab. The source of this sequence is an adult with an advanced solid tumor such as melanoma, head and neck, liver or kidney cancer. The chain employs TRBV6-5 and TRBJ1-5, with 10 bases fitting TRBD1. The DNA of the CDR3 is TGTGCCAGCAGTCGTACCGGGACAGGGGTTCAGCCCCAGCATTTT. Protein: CASSRTGTGVQPQHF.